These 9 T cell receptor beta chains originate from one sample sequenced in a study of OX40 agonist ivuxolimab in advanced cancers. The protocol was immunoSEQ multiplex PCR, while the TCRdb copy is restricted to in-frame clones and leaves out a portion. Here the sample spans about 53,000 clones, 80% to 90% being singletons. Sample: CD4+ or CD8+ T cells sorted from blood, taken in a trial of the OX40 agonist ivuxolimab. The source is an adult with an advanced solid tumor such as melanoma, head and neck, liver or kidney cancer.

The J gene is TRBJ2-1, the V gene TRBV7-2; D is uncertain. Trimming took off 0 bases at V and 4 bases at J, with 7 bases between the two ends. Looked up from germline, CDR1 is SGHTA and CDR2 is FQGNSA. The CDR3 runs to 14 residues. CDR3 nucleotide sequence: TGTGCCAGCAGCTTAGCGCGGCAGTACAATGAGCAGTTCTTC. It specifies CASSLARQYNEQFF.

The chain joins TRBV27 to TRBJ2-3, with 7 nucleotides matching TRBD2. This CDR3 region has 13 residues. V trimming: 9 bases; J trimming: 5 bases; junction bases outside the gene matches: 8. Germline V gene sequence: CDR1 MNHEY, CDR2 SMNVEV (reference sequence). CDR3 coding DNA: TGTGCCAGTGGTCTCTCGGGAGGAGATACGCAGTATTTT. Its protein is CASGLSGGDTQYF.

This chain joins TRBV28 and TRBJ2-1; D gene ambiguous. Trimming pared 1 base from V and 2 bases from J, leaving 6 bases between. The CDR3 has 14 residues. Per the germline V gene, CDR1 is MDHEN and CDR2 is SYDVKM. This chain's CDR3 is CASSLSTPYNEQFF. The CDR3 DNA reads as TGTGCCAGCAGTTTATCGACTCCCTACAATGAGCAGTTCTTC.

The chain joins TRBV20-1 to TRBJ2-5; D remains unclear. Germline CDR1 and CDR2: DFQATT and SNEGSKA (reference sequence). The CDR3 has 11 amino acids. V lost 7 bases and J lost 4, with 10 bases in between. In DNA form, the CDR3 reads TGCAGTGGAGTGACAAGAGAGACCCAGTACTTC. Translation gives CSGVTRETQYF.

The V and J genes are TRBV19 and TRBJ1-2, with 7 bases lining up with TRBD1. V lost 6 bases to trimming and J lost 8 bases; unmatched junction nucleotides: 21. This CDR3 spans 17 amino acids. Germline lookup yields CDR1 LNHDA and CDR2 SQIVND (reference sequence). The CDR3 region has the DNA TGTGCCAGTAGACCCGGGACAGCCCAGCCGGAAGTAGAGGGCTACACCTTC. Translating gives CASRPGTAQPEVEGYTF.

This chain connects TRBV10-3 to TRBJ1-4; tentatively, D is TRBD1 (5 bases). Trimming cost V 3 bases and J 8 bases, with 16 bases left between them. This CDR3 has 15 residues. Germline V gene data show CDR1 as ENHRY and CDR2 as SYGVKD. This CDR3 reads CAISEKQGGLEKLFF. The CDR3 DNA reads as TGTGCCATCAGTGAAAAGCAGGGAGGTCTAGAAAAACTGTTTTTT.

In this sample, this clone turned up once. CDR3 amino acids: CASRDIDEKLFF. In nucleotides, the CDR3 is TGTGCCAGCAGGGACATAGATGAAAAACTGTTTTTT. This chain joins TRBV2 and TRBJ1-4, with D tentatively TRBD1 (5 bases). This CDR3 comprises 12 residues. Trimming removed 6 bases from V and 6 bases from J, with 8 bases in between. The germline V gene has CDR1 SNHLY and CDR2 FYNNEI. Full variable domain (remainder filled in from reference TRBV2 and TRBJ1-4): EPEVTQTPSHQVTQMGQEVILRCVPISNHLYFYWYRQILGQKVEFLVSFYNNEISEKSEIFDDQFSVERPDGSNFTLKIRSTKLEDSAMYFCASRDIDEKLFFGSGTQLSVL.

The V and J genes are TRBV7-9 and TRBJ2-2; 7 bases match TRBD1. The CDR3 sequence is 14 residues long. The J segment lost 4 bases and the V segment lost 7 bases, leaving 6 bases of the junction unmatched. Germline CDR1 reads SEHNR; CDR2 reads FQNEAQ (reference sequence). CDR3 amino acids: CASTGTEGTGELFF. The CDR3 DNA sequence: TGTGCCAGCACCGGGACAGAGGGCACCGGGGAGCTGTTTTTT. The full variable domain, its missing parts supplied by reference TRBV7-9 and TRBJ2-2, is DTGVSQNPRHKITKRGQNVTFRCDPISEHNRLYWYRQTLGQGPEFLTYFQNEAQLEKSRLLSDRFSAERPKGSFSTLEIQRTEQGDSAMYLCASTGTEGTGELFFGEGSRLTVL.

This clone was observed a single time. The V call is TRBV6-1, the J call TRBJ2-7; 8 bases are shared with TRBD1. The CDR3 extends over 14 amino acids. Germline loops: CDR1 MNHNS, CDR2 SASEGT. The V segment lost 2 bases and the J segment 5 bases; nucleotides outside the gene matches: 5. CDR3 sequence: CASSERWTGNEQYF. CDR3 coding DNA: TGTGCCAGCAGTGAAAGGTGGACAGGGAACGAGCAGTACTTC.